This T cell receptor (beta chain) originates from a study of blood T cell repertoires in COVID-19. Study information: COVID-19 samples collected from the United States, Italy and Spain covered acute and convalescent phases. The cDNA or gDNA used as material had been derived from T cells, B-cell-depleted T cells, or PBMCs.

Patients in Seattle were enrolled during active infection, then followed longitudinally. In the authors' methods: How many nucleated cells were present was estimated from reference gene primer amplification. Only in-frame clones appear in the TCRdb table, and some are missing; sequencing was by immunoSEQ multiplex PCR. From that table come the V and J calls and clone size; the DNA was used to work out D and trimming. Among 140,000 to 150,000 clones listed, approximately 85% were seen once. This CDR3 is built from 14 residues. The germline V gene encodes CDR1 WNHNN and CDR2 SYGVQD (reference sequence). V lost 3 bases and J lost 0, with 8 bases in between.

V and J are TRBV10-1 and TRBJ1-1; D uncertain. The sequence derives from an older woman with COVID-19, enrolled during active disease. Sequenced sample: peripheral blood. CDR3 bases: TGCGCCAGCAGTGACTGGCGGATGAACACTGAAGCTTTCTTT. Protein product: CASSDWRMNTEAFF.